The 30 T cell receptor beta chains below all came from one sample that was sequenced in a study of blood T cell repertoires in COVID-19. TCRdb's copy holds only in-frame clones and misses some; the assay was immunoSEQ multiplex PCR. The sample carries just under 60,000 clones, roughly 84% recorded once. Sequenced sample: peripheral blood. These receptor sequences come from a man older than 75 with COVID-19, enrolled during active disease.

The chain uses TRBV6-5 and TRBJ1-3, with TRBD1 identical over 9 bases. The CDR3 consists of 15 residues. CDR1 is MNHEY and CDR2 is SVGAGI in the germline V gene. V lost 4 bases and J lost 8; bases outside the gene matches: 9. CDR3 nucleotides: TGTGCCAGCAGTTTACAGGACAGGGGCCTAGACACCATATATTTT. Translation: CASSLQDRGLDTIYF.

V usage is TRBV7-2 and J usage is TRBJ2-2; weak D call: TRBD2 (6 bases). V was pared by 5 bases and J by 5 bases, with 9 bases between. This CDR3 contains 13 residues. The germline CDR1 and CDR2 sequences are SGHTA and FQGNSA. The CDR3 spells CASSRDLTGELFF. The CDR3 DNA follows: TGTGCCAGCAGCCGGGACTTAACCGGGGAGCTGTTTTTT.

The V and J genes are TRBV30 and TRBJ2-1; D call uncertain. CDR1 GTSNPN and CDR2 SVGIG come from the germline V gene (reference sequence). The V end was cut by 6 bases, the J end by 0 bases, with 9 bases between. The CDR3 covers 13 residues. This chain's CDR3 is CACQERSYNEQFF. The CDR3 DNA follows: TGTGCCTGCCAGGAACGCTCCTACAATGAGCAGTTCTTC.

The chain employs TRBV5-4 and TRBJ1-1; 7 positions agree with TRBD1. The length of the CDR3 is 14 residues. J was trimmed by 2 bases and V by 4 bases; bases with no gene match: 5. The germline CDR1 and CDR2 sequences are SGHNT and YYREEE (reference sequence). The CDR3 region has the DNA TGTGCCAGCAGCCGGGACAGCACCAACACTGAAGCTTTCTTT. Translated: CASSRDSTNTEAFF.

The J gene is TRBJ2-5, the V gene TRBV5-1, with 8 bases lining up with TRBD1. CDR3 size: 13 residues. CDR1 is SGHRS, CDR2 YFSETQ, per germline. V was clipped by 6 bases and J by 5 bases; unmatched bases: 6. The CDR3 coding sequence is TGCGCCAGCACTGGACAGGGCGGGGAGACCCAGTACTTC. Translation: CASTGQGGETQYF.

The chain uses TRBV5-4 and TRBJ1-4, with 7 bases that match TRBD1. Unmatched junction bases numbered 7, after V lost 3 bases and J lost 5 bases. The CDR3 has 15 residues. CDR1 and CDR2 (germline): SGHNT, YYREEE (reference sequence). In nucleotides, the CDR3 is TGTGCCAGCAGCTCCCAGACAGGGTCCAATGAAAAACTGTTTTTT. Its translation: CASSSQTGSNEKLFF.

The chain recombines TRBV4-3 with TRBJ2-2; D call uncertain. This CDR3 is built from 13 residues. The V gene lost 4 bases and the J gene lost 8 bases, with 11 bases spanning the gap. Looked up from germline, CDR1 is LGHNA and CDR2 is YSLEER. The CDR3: CASSLIGLGELFF. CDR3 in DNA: TGCGCCAGCAGCCTTATCGGTCTGGGGGAGCTGTTTTTT.

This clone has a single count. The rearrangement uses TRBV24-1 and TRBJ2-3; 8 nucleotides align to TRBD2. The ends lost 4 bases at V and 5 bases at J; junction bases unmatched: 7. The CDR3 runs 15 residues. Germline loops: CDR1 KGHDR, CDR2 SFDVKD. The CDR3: CATSDLTSGIDTQYF. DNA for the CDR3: TGTGCCACCAGTGACCTCACTAGCGGTATAGATACGCAGTATTTT.

The CDR3 region has the DNA TGTGCCAGCAGCCAGCCCGGAGTGAACACTGAAGCTTTCTTT. Translation: CASSQPGVNTEAFF. The chain is built from TRBV3-1 (or the pseudogene TRBV3-2) and TRBJ1-1; D is ambiguous. There are 14 residues in the CDR3. Germline CDR1 LGHDT, CDR2 YNNKEL (reference sequence). Trimming stripped 3 bases from V and 0 bases from J, with 8 bases between.

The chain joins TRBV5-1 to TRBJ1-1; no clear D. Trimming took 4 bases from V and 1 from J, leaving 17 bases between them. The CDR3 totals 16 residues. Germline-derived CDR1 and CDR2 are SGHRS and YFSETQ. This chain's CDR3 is CASSPGFSEGNTEAFF. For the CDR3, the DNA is TGCGCCAGCAGCCCGGGCTTTTCGGAGGGGAACACTGAAGCTTTCTTT.

Here the CDR3 reads CASSISGSLYGYTF. Here the CDR3 DNA reads TGTGCCAGTAGTATTTCAGGGTCCCTTTATGGCTACACCTTC. V usage is TRBV19 and J usage is TRBJ1-2; possible D gene TRBD1, 5 bases. Germline-derived CDR1 and CDR2 are LNHDA and SQIVND (reference sequence). This CDR3 region has 14 residues. The germline V and J ends were trimmed by 3 bases and 5 bases, with 13 bases remaining between them.

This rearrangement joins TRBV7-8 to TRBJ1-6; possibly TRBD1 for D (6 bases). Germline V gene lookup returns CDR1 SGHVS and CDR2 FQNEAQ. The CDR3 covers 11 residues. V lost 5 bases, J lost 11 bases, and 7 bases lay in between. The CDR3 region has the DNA TGTGCCAGCAGCCCAGGGGCACCCCTCCACTTT. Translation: CASSPGAPLHF. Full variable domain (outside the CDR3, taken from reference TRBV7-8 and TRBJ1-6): GAGVSQSPRYKVAKRGQDVALRCDPISGHVSLFWYQQALGQGPEFLTYFQNEAQLDKSGLPSDRFFAERPEGSVSTLKIQRTQQEDSAVYLCASSPGAPLHFGNGTRLTVT.

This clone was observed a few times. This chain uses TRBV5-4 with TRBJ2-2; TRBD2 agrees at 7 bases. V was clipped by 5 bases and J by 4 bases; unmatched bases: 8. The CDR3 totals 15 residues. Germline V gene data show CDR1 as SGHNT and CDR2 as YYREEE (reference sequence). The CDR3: CASSPGLGRTGELFF. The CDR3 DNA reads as TGTGCCAGCAGTCCTGGACTAGGTCGCACCGGGGAGCTGTTTTTT.

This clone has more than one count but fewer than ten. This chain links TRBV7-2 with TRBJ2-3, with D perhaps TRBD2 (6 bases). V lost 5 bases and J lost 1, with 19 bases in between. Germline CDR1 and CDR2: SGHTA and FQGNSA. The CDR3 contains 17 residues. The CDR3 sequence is CASSLRTSGLRTDTQYF. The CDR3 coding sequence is TGTGCCAGCAGCCTCCGGACCAGCGGGTTACGCACAGATACGCAGTATTTT.

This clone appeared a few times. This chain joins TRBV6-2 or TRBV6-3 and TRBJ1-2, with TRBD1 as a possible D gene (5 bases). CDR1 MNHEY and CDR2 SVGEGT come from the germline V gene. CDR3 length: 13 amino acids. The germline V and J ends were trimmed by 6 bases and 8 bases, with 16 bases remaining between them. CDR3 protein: CASSPTRVGGYTF. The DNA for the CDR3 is TGTGCCAGCAGCCCCACCAGGGTAGGCGGCTACACCTTC.

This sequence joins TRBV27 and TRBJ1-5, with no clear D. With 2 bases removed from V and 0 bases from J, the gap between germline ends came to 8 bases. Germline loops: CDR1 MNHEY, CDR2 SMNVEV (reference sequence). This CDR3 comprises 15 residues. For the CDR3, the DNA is TGTGCCAGCAGTTTAAGCGGATCTAGCAATCAGCCCCAGCATTTT. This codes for CASSLSGSSNQPQHF.

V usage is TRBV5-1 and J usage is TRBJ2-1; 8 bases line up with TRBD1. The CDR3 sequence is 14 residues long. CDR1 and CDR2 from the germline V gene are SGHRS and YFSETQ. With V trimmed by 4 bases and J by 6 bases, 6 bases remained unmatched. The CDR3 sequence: CASSVQDRGNEQFF. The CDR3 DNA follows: TGCGCCAGCAGCGTCCAAGACAGGGGCAATGAGCAGTTCTTC. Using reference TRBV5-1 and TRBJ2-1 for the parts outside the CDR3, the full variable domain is KAGVTQTPRYLIKTRGQQVTLSCSPISGHRSVSWYQQTPGQGLQFLFEYFSETQRNKGNFPGRFSGRQFSNSRSEMNVSTLELGDSALYLCASSVQDRGNEQFFGPGTRLTVL.

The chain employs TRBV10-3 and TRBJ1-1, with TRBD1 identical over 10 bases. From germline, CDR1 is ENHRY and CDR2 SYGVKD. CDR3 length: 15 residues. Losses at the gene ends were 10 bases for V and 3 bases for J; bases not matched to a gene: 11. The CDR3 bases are TGTGCCAGCCAAAGACAGGGGGCGGTTGACACTGAAGCTTTCTTT. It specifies CASQRQGAVDTEAFF.

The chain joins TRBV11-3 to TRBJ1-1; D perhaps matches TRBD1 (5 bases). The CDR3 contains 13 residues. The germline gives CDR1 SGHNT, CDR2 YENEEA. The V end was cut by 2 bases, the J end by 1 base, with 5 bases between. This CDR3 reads CASSLTGNTEAFF. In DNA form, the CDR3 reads TGTGCCAGCAGCTTAACAGGGAACACTGAAGCTTTCTTT.

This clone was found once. The CDR3 DNA follows: TGCGCCAGCAGCCAAGATCAACTGAGCATATATGGCTACACCTTC. This encodes CASSQDQLSIYGYTF. The J gene is TRBJ1-2, the V gene TRBV4-3, with D unclear. CDR3 length equals 15 residues. Trimming took off 0 bases at V and 5 bases at J, with 13 bases between the two ends. Germline lookup yields CDR1 LGHNA and CDR2 YSLEER.

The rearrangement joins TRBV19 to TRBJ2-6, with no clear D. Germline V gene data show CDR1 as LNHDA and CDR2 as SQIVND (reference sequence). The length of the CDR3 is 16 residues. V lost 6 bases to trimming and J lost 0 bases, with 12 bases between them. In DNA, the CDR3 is TGTGCCAGTAGAGACGGATCTAGCTCTGGGGCCAACGTCCTGACTTTC. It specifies CASRDGSSSGANVLTF.

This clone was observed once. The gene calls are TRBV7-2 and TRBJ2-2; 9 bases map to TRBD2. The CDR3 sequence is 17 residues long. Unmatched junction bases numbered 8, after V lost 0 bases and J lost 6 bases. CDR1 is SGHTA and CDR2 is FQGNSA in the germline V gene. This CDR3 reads CASSLARREGPPGELFF. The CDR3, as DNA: TGTGCCAGCAGCTTAGCGAGGCGGGAGGGCCCCCCCGGGGAGCTGTTTTTT.

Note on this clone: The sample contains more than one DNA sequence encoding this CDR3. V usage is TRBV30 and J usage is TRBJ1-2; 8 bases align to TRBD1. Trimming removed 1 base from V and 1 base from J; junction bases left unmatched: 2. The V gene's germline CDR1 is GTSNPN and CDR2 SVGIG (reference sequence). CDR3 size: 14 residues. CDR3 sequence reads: CAWSADRGNYGYTF. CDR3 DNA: TGTGCCTGGAGTGCCGACAGGGGTAACTATGGCTACACCTTC.

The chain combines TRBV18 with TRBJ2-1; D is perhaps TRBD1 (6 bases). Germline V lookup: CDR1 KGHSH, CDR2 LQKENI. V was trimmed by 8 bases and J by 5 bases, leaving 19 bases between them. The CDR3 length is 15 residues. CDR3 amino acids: CASPLPDSVNNEQFF. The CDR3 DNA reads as TGTGCCAGCCCCCTCCCGGACAGCGTGAACAATGAGCAGTTCTTC.

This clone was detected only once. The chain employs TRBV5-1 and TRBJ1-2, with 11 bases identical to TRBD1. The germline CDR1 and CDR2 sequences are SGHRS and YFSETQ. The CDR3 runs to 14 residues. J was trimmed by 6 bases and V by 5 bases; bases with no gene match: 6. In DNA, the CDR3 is TGCGCCAGCAGTAGTGGACAGGGGGCTCATGGCTACACCTTC. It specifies CASSSGQGAHGYTF.

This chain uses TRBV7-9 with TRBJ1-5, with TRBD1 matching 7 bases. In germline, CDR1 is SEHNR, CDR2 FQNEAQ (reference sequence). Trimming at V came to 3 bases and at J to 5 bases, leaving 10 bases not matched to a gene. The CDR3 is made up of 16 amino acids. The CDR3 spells CASSLTGPTGHQPQHF. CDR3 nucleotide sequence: TGTGCCAGCAGCTTGACGGGCCCGACAGGGCATCAGCCCCAGCATTTT.

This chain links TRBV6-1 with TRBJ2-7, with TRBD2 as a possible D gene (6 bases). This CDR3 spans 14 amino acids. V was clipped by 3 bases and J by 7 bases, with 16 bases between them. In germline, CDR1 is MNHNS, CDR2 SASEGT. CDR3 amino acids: CASSDRPMGGEQYV. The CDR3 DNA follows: TGTGCCAGCAGTGACCGGCCCATGGGGGGTGAGCAGTACGTC.

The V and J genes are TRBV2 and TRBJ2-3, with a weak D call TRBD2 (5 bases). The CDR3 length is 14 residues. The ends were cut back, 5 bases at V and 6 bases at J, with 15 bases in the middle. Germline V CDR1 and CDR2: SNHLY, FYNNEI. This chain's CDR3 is CASSPRAVEDTQYF. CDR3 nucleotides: TGTGCCAGCAGTCCGAGGGCTGTCGAGGATACGCAGTATTTT.

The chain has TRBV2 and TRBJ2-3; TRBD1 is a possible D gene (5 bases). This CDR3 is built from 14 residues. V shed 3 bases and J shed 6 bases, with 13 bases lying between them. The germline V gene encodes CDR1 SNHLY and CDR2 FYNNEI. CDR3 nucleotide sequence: TGTGCCAGCAGTGAGGGGCAGGGATGGGATACGCAGTATTTT. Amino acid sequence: CASSEGQGWDTQYF.

The CDR3 sequence is CASSLAGGSNSPLHF. CDR3 bases: TGTGCCAGCAGCTTAGCAGGGGGCAGTAATTCACCCCTCCACTTT. The chain has TRBV11-2 and TRBJ1-6, with TRBD1 matching over 8 bases. J was trimmed by 6 bases and V by 1 base; bases with no gene match: 2. The CDR3 runs to 15 residues. CDR1 SGHAT and CDR2 FQNNGV come from the germline V gene.